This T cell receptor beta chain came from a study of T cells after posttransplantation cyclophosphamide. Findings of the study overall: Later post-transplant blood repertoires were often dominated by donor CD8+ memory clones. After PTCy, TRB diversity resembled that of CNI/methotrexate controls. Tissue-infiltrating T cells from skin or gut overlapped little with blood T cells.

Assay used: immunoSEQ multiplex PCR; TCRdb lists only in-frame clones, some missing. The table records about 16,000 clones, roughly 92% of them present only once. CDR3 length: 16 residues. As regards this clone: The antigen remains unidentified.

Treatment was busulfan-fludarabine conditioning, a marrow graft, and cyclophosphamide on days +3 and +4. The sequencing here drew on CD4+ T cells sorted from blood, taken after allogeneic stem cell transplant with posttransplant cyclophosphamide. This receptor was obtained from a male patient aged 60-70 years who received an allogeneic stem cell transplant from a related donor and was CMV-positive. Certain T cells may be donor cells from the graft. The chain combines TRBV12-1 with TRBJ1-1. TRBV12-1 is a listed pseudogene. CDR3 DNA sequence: TGTGCCAGCAGCCCCTGGGGAGGGGTTATGAACACTGAAGCTTTCTTT. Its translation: CASSPWGGVMNTEAFF.